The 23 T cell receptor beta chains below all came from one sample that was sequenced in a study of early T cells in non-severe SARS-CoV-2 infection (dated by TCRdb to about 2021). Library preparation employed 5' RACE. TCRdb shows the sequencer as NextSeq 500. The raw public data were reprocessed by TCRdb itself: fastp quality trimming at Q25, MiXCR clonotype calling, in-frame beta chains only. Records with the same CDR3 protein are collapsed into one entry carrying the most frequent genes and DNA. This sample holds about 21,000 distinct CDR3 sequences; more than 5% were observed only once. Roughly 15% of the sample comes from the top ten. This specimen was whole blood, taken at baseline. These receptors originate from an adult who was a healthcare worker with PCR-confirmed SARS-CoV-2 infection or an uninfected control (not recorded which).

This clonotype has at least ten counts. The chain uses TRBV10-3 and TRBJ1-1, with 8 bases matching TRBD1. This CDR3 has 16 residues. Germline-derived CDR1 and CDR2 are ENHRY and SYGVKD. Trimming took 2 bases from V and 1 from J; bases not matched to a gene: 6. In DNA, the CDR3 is TGTGCCATCAGTGAGGGCAGGGGGCTGGAGAACACTGAAGCTTTCTTT. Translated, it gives CAISEGRGLENTEAFF.

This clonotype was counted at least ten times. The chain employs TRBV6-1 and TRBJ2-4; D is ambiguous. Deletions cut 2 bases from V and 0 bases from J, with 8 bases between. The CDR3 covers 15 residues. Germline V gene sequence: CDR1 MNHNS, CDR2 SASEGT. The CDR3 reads CASSEPGSAKNIQYF. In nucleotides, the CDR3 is TGTGCCAGCAGTGAACCTGGTTCAGCCAAAAACATTCAGTACTTC.

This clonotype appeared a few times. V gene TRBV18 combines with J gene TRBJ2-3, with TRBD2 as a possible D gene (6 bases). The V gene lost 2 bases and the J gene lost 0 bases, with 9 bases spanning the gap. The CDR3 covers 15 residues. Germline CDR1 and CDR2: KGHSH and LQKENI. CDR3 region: CASSPTAGSTDTQYF. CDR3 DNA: TGTGCCAGCTCACCAACGGCGGGGAGCACAGATACGCAGTATTTT.

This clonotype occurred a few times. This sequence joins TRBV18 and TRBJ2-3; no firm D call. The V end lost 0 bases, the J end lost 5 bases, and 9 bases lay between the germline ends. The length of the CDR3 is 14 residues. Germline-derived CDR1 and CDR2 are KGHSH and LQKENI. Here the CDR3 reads CASSPPTPLDTQYF. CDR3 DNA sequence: TGTGCCAGCTCACCACCGACCCCTCTAGATACGCAGTATTTT.

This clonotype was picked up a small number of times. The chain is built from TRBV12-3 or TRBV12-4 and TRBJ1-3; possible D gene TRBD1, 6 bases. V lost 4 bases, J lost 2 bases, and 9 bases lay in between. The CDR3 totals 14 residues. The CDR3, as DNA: TGTGCCAGCAGTTCCAACAGGGCTGGAAACACCATATATTTT. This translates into CASSSNRAGNTIYF.

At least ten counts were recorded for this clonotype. CDR3 nucleotide sequence: TGTGCCAGCAGCTCTCGACAGCCCAATCAGCCCCAGCATTTT. Its protein is CASSSRQPNQPQHF. The chain is built from TRBV4-2 and TRBJ1-5, with D possibly TRBD1 on 5 matching bases. Germline V lookup: CDR1 LGHNA, CDR2 YNFKEQ. V was cut by 5 bases and J by 3 bases, with 11 bases left in between. The CDR3 runs 14 residues.

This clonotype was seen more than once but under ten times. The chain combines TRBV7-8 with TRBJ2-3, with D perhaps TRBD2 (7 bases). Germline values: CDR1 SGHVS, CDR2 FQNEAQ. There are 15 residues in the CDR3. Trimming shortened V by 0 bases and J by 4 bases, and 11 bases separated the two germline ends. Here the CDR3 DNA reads TGTGCCAGCAGCTTAGCGGGGGGGCCATCAGATACGCAGTATTTT. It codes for CASSLAGGPSDTQYF.

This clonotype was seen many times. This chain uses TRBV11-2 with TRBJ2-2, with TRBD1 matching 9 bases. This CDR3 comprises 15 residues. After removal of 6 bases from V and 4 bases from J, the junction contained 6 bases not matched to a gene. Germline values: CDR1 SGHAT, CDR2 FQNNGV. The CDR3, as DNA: TGTGCCAGCAGATGGGACAGGGACGGCACCGGGGAGCTGTTTTTT. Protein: CASRWDRDGTGELFF. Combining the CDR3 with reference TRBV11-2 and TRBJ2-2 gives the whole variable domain EAGVAQSPRYKIIEKRQSVAFWCNPISGHATLYWYQQILGQGPKLLIQFQNNGVVDDSQLPKDRFSAERLKGVDSTLKIQPAKLEDSAVYLCASRWDRDGTGELFFGEGSRLTVL.

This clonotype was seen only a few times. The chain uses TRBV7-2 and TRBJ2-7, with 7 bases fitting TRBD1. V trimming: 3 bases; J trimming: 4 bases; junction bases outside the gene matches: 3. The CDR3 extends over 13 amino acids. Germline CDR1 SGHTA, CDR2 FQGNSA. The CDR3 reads CASSFGTAYEQYF. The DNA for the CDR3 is TGTGCCAGCAGCTTTGGGACAGCATACGAGCAGTACTTC. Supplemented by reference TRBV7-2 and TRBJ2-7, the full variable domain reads GAGVSQSPSNKVTEKGKDVELRCDPISGHTALYWYRQSLGQGLEFLIYFQGNSAPDKSGLPSDRFSAERTGGSVSTLTIQRTQQEDSAVYLCASSFGTAYEQYFGPGTRLTVT.

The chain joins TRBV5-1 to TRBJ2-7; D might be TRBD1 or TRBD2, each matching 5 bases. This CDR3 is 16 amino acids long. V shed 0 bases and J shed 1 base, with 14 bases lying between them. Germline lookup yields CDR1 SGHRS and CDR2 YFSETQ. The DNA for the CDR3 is TGCGCCAGCAGCTTGGGGTCCCGGGACGGATCCTACGAGCAGTACTTC. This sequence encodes CASSLGSRDGSYEQYF. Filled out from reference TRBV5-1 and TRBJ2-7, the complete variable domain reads KAGVTQTPRYLIKTRGQQVTLSCSPISGHRSVSWYQQTPGQGLQFLFEYFSETQRNKGNFPGRFSGRQFSNSRSEMNVSTLELGDSALYLCASSLGSRDGSYEQYFGPGTRLTVT.

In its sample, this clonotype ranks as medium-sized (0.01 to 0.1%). CDR3 sequence reads: CASSSPRLGGIQPQHF. The CDR3 DNA sequence: TGTGCCAGCAGTTCCCCTCGACTAGGGGGGATTCAGCCCCAGCATTTT. This chain links TRBV12-3 or TRBV12-4 with TRBJ1-5; tentative D call: TRBD1 (6 bases). This CDR3 has 16 residues. V lost 4 bases to trimming and J lost 6 bases, with 19 bases between them.

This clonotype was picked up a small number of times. For the CDR3, the DNA is TGTGCCATCGAAAAGGGACTAGCGGGGGTGATCACCGGGGAGCTGTTTTTT. It translates to CAIEKGLAGVITGELFF. This chain joins TRBV6-2 or TRBV6-3 and TRBJ2-2; 14 bases align to TRBD2. The trim removed 10 bases at V and 4 bases at J, leaving 11 bases unmatched. The CDR3 sequence is 17 residues long. From germline, CDR1 is MNHEY and CDR2 SVGEGT.

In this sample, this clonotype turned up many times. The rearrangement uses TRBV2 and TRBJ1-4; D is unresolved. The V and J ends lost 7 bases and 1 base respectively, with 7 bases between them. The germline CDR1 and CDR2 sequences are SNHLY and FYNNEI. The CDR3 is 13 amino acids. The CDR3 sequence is CASTEETNEKLFF. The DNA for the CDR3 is TGTGCCAGCACAGAGGAAACTAATGAAAAACTGTTTTTT.

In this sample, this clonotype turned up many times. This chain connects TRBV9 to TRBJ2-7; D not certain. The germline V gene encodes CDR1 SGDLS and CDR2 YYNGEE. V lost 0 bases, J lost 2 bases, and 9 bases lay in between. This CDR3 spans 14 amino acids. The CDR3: CASSVAGSPYEQYF. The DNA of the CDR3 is TGTGCCAGCAGCGTAGCGGGCAGCCCCTACGAGCAGTACTTC.

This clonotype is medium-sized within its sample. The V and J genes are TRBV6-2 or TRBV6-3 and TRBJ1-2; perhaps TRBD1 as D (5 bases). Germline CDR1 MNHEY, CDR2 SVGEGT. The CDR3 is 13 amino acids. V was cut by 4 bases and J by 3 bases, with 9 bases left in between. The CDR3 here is CASSWGMDYGYTF. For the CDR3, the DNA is TGTGCCAGCAGTTGGGGCATGGACTATGGCTACACCTTC.

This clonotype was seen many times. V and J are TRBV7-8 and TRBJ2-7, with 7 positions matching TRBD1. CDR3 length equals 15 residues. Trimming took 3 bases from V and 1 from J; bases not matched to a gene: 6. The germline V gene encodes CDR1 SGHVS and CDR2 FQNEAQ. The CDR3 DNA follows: TGTGCCAGCAGCTTGGGACAGCCCCCTTCCTACGAGCAGTACTTC. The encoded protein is CASSLGQPPSYEQYF.

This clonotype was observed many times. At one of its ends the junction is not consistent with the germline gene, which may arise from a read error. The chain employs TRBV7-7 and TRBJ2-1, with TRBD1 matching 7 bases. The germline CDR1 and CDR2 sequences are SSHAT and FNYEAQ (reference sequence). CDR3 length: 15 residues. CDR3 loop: CASSLGQGVYNEQFF. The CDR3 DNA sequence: TGTGCTAGCAGCTTAGGGCAGGGGGTCTACAATGAGCAGTTCTTC.

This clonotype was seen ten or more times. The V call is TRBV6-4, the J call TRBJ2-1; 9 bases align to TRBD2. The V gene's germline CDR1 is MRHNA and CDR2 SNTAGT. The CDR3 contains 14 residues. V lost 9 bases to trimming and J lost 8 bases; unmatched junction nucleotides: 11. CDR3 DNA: TGTGCCAGGGGTTTCCTAGCGGGACGGGATGAGCAGTTCTTC. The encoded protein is CARGFLAGRDEQFF.

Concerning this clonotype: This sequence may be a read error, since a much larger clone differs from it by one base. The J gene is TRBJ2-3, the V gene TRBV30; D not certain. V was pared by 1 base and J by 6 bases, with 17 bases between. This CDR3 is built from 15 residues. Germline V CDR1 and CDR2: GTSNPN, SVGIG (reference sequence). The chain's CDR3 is CAWSGRHGSRDTQYF. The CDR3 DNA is TGTGCCTGGAGTGGGAGACATGGCTCAAGGGATACGCAGTATTTT.

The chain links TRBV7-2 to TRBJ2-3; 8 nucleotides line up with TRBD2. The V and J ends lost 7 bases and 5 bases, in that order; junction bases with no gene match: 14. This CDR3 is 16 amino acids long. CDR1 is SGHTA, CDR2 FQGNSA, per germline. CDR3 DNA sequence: TGTGCCAGCAACCCACTTCGGGGGGGGGCCCGAGATACGCAGTATTTT. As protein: CASNPLRGGARDTQYF.

The CDR3 bases are TGTGCCAGCAGCGTAGGAGACAACTCTGGGGCCAACGTCCTGACTTTC. It encodes CASSVGDNSGANVLTF. The chain uses TRBV9 and TRBJ2-6; D remains unclear. The CDR3 runs 16 residues. Trimming cost V 0 bases and J 0 bases, with 7 bases left between them. Germline values: CDR1 SGDLS, CDR2 YYNGEE. The entire variable domain, with the rest obtained from reference TRBV9 and TRBJ2-6, is as follows: DSGVTQTPKHLITATGQRVTLRCSPRSGDLSVYWYQQSLDQGLQFLIQYYNGEERAKGNILERFSAQQFPDLHSELNLSSLELGDSALYFCASSVGDNSGANVLTFGAGSRLTVL.

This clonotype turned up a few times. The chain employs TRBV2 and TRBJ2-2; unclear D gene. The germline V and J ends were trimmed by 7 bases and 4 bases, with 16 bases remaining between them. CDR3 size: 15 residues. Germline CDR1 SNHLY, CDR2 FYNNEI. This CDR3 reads CASTPAPRVTGELFF. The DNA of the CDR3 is TGTGCCAGCACCCCGGCCCCGAGAGTCACCGGGGAGCTGTTTTTT.

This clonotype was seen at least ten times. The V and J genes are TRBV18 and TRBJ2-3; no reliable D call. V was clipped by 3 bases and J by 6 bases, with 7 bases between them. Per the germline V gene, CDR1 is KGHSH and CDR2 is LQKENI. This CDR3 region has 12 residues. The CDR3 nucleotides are TGTGCCAGCTCACCGAGATCGGATACGCAGTATTTT. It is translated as CASSPRSDTQYF.